This T cell receptor beta chain emerged from a study of cytomegalovirus exposure and HLA in healthy donors. Overall study findings and caveats: Later on, a genetic analysis was performed. It linked a missense variant in DCLRE1C with V- and J-gene trimming of TCR beta. Fewer N-insertions than the roughly 670-donor mean were reportedly shown by an Asian-associated ancestry cluster in a later analysis.

Concerning this clone itself: The antigen remains unidentified.

PCR employed 60 Vbeta and 13 Jbeta primers. Profiled with immunoSEQ multiplex PCR; TCRdb holds only in-frame clones, not every one. The data show about 120,000 clones, with approximately 80% seen just once and 2.5% to 3.5% held by the top ten. This clonotype was sampled from a woman between 40 and 55 years old in good health and CMV-seropositive. The specimen was PBMCs.

CDR3 region: CASSSGTGSSYEQYF. DNA for the CDR3: TGTGCCAGCTCATCTGGTACGGGAAGCTCCTACGAGCAGTACTTC. This chain links TRBV6-4 with TRBJ2-7, with D possibly matching TRBD2 (5 bases). Germline V gene sequence: CDR1 MRHNA, CDR2 SNTAGT. The CDR3 sequence is 15 residues long. The V end lost 8 bases, the J end lost 0 bases, and 17 bases lay between the germline ends.